These T cell receptor beta chains were read from a single sample in a study of vaccination and CD4 T cells after COVID-19. Each CDR3 protein is one row after TCRdb ran MiXCR on the PCR reads. Of about 15,000 distinct CDR3 sequences listed, approximately 71% are singletons. The source material was CD4+ T cells from blood, sampled after SARS-CoV-2 vaccination. The source is a human donor who had recovered from COVID-19. Both conserved end residues are part of each CDR3. Clone size is given for some rows only: seen once, a few or many times, or a class if the clone is expanded.

>TRBV11-2|14|-
CASGSRGFQETQYF
>TRBV6-5|13|-
CASSYAANQPQHF
>TRBV7-8|14|-
CASSWELSGNTIYF
>TRBV7-9|16|-
CASSLVGGRAYNEQFF
>TRBV20-1|15|few
CSALPRTRGNTEAFF
>TRBV20-1|13|-
CSVEGQGGRPQHF
>TRBV6-1|11|-
CASRKGDTQYF
>TRBV20-1|13|-
CSARLLGNTEAFF
>TRBV30|14|-
CAWSTGLAGETQYF
>TRBV19|16|-
CASTKKPDRVWETQYF
>TRBV7-3|16|few
CASSPMGRANTGELFF
>TRBV2|11|-
CASSVGQGYYF
>TRBV2|17|-
CASRTDRESPTRSPLHF
>TRBV2|14|-
CASTGLGSNQPQHF
>TRBV7-9|14|-
CASSWTSVQETQYF
>TRBV7-8|16|-
CASSLGPRSSGNTIYF
>TRBV19|15|-
CASSPAGGRGYGYTF
>TRBV2|13|-
CASRSDSYTEAFF
>TRBV28|15|-
CASNFRDRSNQPQHF
>TRBV7-6|15|-
CASSPGPGASGELFF
>TRBV5-1|15|-
CASTQSSTGIYGYTF
>TRBV20-1|13|-
CSAPDRVQSPLHF
>TRBV27|15|once
CATGRASGDYNEQFF
>TRBV7-9|16|-
CASSWGAGTGGLEQYF